This T cell receptor (beta chain) is from a study of T-cell reconstitution after alpha-beta-depleted transplantation in children. This clonotype was seen a handful of times. TCRbeta library preparation incorporated unique molecular identifiers. TCRdb re-called the PCR reads through MiXCR, storing one row per CDR3 protein. The table records about 400,000 distinct CDR3 sequences, roughly 20% of them present only once. CDR1 DFQATT and CDR2 SNEGSKA come from the germline V gene (reference sequence). Unmatched junction bases numbered 6, after V lost 1 base and J lost 2 bases. The CDR3 covers 16 residues. The sequence was obtained from a human donor who donated a stem cell graft to a child with acute myeloid leukemia. The chain combines TRBV20-1 with TRBJ2-3, with 10 nucleotides matching TRBD2. Sequencing was performed on PBMCs from the stem cell graft donor, taken from the stem cell graft. For the CDR3, the DNA is TGCAGTGCTAGAGGTGGAACTAGCGGGACCACAGATACGCAGTATTTT. This translates into CSARGGTSGTTDTQYF.